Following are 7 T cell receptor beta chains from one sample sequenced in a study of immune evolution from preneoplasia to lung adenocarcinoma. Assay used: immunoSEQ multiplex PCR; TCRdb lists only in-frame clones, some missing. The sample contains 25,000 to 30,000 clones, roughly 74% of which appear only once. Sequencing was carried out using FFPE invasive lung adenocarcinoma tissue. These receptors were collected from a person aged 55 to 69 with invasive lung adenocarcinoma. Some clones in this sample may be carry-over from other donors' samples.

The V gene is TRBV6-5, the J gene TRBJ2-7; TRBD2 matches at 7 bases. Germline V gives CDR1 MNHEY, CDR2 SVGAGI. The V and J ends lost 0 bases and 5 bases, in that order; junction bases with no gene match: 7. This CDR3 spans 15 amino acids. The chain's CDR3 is CASSYSRGGLHEQYF. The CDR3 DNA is TGTGCCAGCAGTTACTCGCGGGGAGGGCTTCACGAGCAGTACTTC.

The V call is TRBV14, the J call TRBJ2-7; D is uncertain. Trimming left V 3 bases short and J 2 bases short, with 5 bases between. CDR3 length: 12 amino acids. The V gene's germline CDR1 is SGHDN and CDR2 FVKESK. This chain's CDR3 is CASSHSAYEQYF. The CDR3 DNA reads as TGTGCCAGCAGCCACTCAGCCTACGAGCAGTACTTC. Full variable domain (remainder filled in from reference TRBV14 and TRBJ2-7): EAGVTQFPSHSVIEKGQTVTLRCDPISGHDNLYWYRRVMGKEIKFLLHFVKESKQDESGMPNNRFLAERTGGTYSTLKVQPAELEDSGVYFCASSHSAYEQYFGPGTRLTVT.

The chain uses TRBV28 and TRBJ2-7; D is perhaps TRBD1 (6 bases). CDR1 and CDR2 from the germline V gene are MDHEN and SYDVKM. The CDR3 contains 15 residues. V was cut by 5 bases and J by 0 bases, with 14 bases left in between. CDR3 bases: TGTGCCAGCAGTACGGTCGGACAGAGCTCCTACGAGCAGTACTTC. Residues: CASSTVGQSSYEQYF.

The CDR3 DNA sequence: TGTGCCAGCAGCATTCGACTAGAGAACACCGGGGAGCTGTTTTTT. This translates into CASSIRLENTGELFF. The chain is built from TRBV9 and TRBJ2-2, with D possibly matching TRBD2 (6 bases). The germline V and J ends were trimmed by 4 bases and 1 base, with 11 bases remaining between them. The CDR3 length is 15 residues. Germline loops: CDR1 SGDLS, CDR2 YYNGEE.

The CDR3 bases are TGTGCCAGCAAAGAGGAAGCTGAAGCTTTCTTT. Amino acid sequence: CASKEEAEAFF. This chain links TRBV6-1 with TRBJ1-1; no reliable D call. The CDR3 consists of 11 residues. Germline assignment: CDR1 MNHNS and CDR2 SASEGT. The V and J ends lost 7 bases and 6 bases respectively, with 9 bases between them.

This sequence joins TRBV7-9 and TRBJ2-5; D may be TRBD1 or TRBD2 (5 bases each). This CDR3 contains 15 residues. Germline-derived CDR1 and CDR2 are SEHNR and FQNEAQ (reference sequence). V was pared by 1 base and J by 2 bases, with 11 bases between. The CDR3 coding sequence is TGTGCCAGCAGCTTAGGGGGGTCCCTGCAAGAGACCCAGTACTTC. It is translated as CASSLGGSLQETQYF.

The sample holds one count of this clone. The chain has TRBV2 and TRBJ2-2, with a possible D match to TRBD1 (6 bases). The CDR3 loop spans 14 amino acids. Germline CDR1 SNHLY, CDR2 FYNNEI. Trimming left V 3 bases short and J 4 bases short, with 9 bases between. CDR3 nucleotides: TGTGCCAGCAGTGAGAACAGGGTCACCGGGGAGCTGTTTTTT. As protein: CASSENRVTGELFF. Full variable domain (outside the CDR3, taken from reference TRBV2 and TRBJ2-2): EPEVTQTPSHQVTQMGQEVILRCVPISNHLYFYWYRQILGQKVEFLVSFYNNEISEKSEIFDDQFSVERPDGSNFTLKIRSTKLEDSAMYFCASSENRVTGELFFGEGSRLTVL.